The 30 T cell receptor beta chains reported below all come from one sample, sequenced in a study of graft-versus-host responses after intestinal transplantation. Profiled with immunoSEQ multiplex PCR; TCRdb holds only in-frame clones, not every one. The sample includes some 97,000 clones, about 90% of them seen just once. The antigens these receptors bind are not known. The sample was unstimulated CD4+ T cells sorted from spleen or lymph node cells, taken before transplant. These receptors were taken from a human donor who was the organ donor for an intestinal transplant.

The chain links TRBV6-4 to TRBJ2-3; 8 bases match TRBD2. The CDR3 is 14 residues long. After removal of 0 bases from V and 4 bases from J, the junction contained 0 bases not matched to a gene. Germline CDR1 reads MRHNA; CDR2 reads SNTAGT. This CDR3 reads CASSDSSGADTQYF. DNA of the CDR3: TGTGCCAGCAGTGACTCTAGCGGGGCAGATACGCAGTATTTT.

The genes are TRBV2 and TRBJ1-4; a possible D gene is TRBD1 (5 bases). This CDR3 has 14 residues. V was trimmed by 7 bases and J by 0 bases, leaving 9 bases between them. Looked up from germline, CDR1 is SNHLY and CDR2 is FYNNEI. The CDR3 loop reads CASIGTATNEKLFF. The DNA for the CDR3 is TGTGCCAGCATTGGGACTGCAACTAATGAAAAACTGTTTTTT.

CDR3 in DNA: TGTGCCAGCTCACCGGATCTTACCGGGGAGCTGTTTTTT. This sequence encodes CASSPDLTGELFF. The rearrangement links TRBV18 to TRBJ2-2; D remains ambiguous. The CDR3 spans 13 residues. Trimming took 3 bases from V and 5 from J, leaving 7 bases between them. Germline V gene sequence: CDR1 KGHSH, CDR2 LQKENI.

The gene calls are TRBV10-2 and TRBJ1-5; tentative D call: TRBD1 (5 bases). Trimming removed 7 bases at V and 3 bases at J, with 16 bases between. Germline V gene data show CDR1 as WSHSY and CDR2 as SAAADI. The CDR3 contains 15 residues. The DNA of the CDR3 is TGCGCCAGCACATCGCAGGGAACTAACAATCAGCCCCAGCATTTT. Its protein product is CASTSQGTNNQPQHF.

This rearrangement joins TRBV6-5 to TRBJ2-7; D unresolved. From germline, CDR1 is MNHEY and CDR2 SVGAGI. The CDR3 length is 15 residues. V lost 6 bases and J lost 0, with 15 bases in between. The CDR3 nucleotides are TGTGCCAGCAGCCGACTGTACAGACACTCCTACGAGCAGTACTTC. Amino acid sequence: CASSRLYRHSYEQYF.

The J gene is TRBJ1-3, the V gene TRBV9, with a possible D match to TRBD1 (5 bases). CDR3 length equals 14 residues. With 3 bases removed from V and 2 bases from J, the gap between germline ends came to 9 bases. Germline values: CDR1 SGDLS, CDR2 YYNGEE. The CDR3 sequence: CASSATGPGNTIYF. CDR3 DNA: TGTGCCAGCAGCGCAACAGGACCTGGAAACACCATATATTTT.

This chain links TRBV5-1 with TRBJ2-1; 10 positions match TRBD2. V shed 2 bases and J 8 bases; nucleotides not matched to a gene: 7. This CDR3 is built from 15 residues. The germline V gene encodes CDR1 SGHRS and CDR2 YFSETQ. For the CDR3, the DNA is TGCGCCAGCAGCTTCGAGCGGGGGGGCTGGGATGAGCAGTTCTTC. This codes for CASSFERGGWDEQFF.

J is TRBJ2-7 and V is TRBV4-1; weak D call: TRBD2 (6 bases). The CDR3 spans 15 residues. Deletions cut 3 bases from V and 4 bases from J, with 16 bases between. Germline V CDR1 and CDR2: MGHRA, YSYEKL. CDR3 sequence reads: CASSHPGRTPYEQYF. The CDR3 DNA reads TGCGCCAGCAGCCACCCAGGGAGGACCCCTTACGAGCAGTACTTC.

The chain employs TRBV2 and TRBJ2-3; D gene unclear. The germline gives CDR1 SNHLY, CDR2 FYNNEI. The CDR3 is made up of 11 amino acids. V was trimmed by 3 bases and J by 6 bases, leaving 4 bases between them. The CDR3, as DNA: TGTGCCAGCAGTGAGAGGGATACGCAGTATTTT. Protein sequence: CASSERDTQYF.

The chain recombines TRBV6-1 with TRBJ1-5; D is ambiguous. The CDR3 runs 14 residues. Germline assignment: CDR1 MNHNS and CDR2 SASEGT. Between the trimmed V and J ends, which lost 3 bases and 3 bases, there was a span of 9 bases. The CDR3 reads CASSEWQDNQPQHF. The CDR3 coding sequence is TGTGCCAGCAGTGAGTGGCAAGACAATCAGCCCCAGCATTTT.

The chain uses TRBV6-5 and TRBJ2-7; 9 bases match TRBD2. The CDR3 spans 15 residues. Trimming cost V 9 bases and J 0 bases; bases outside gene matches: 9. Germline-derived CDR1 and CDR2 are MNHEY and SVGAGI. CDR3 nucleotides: TGTGCCAGTCGTAGGAGTAGCGGGGGCTCCTACGAGCAGTACTTC. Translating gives CASRRSSGGSYEQYF.

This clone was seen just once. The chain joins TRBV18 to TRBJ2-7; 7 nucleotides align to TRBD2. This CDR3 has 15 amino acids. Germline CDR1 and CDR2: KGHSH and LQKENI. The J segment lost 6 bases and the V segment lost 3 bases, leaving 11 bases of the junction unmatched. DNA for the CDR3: TGTGCCAGCTCACCCCCCGGGGGGTCTCGTCGCGAGCAGTACTTC. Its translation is CASSPPGGSRREQYF. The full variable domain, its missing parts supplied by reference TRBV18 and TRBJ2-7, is NAGVMQNPRHLVRRRGQEARLRCSPMKGHSHVYWYRQLPEEGLKFMVYLQKENIIDESGMPKERFSAEFPKEGPSILRIQQVVRGDSAAYFCASSPPGGSRREQYFGPGTRLTVT.

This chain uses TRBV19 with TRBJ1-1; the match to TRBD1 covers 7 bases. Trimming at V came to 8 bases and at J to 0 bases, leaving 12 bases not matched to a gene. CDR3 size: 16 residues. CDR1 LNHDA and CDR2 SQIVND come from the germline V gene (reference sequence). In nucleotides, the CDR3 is TGTGCCAGTCGTACAGGGGCAATGATAATGAACACTGAAGCTTTCTTT. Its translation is CASRTGAMIMNTEAFF.

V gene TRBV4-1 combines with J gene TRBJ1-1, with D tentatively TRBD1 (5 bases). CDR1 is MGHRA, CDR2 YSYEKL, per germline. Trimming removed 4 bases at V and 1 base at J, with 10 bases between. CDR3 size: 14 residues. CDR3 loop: CASSRSGQNTEAFF. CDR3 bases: TGCGCCAGCAGCCGATCTGGACAGAACACTGAAGCTTTCTTT.

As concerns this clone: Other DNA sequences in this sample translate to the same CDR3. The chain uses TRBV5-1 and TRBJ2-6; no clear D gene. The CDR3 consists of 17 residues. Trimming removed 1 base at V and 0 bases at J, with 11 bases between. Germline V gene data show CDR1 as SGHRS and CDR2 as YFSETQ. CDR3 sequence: CASSLQQSPSGANVLTF. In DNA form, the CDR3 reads TGCGCCAGCAGCTTGCAACAGTCTCCCTCTGGGGCCAACGTCCTGACTTTC. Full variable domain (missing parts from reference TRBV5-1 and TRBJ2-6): KAGVTQTPRYLIKTRGQQVTLSCSPISGHRSVSWYQQTPGQGLQFLFEYFSETQRNKGNFPGRFSGRQFSNSRSEMNVSTLELGDSALYLCASSLQQSPSGANVLTFGAGSRLTVL.

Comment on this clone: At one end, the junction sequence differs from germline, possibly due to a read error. In DNA, the CDR3 is TGTGCCATCGGTGAGGACAGGGCGACTGAAGCTTTCTTT. This codes for CAIGEDRATEAFF. The chain joins TRBV10-3 to TRBJ1-1, with 8 bases lining up with TRBD1. The CDR3 is made up of 13 amino acids. Looked up from germline, CDR1 is ENHRY and CDR2 is SYGVKD.

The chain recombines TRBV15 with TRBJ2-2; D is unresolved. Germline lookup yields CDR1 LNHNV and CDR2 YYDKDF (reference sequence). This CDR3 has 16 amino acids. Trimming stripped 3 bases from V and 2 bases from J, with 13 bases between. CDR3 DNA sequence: TGTGCCACCAGCAGGACCCAAGACCTAAACACCGGGGAGCTGTTTTTT. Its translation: CATSRTQDLNTGELFF. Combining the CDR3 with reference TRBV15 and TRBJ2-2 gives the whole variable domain DAMVIQNPRYQVTQFGKPVTLSCSQTLNHNVMYWYQQKSSQAPKLLFHYYDKDFNNEADTPDNFQSRRPNTSFCFLDIRSPGLGDTAMYLCATSRTQDLNTGELFFGEGSRLTVL.

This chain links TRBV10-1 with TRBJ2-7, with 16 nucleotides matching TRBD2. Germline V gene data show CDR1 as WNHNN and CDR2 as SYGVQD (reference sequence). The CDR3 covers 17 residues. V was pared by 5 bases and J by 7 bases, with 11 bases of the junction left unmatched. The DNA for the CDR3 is TGCGCCAGCAGTAACCCGGCGGGACTAGCGGGGGGGGTTGAGCAGTACTTC. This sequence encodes CASSNPAGLAGGVEQYF.

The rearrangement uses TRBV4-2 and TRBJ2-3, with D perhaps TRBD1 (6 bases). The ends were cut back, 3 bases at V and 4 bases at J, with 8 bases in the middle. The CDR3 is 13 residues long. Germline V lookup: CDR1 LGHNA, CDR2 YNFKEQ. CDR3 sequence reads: CASSQRGSDTQYF. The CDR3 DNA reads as TGTGCCAGCAGCCAGAGGGGGTCAGATACGCAGTATTTT.

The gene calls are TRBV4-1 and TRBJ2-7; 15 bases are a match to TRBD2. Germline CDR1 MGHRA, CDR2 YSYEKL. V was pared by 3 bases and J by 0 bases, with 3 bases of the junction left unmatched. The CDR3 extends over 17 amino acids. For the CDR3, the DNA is TGCGCCAGCAGCCAGCTGGGACTAGCGGGGGGCTCCTACGAGCAGTACTTC. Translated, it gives CASSQLGLAGGSYEQYF.

For the CDR3, the DNA is TGTGCCAGTAGTACACAGGGGAACTATGGCTACACCTTC. Translation gives CASSTQGNYGYTF. The V gene is TRBV19, the J gene TRBJ1-2; 7 nucleotides agree with TRBD1. The CDR3 contains 13 residues. With 4 bases clipped from V and 2 bases from J, the junction kept 1 base outside the gene matches. CDR1 is LNHDA and CDR2 is SQIVND in the germline V gene (reference sequence). The full variable domain, its missing parts supplied by reference TRBV19 and TRBJ1-2, is DGGITQSPKYLFRKEGQNVTLSCEQNLNHDAMYWYRQDPGQGLRLIYYSQIVNDFQKGDIAEGYSVSREKKESFPLTVTSAQKNPTAFYLCASSTQGNYGYTFGSGTRLTVV.

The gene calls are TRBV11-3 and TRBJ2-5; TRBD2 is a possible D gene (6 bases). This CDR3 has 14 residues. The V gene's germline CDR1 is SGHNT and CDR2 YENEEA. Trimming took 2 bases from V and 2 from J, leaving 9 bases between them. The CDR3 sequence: CASSLRDSQETQYF. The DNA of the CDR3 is TGTGCCAGCAGCTTAAGGGACTCACAAGAGACCCAGTACTTC.

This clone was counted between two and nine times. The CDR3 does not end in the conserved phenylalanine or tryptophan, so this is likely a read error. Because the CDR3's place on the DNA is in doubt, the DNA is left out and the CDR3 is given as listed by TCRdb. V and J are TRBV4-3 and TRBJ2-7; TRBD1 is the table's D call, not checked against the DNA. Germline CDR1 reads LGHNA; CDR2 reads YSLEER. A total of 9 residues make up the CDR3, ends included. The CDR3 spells CASSQECQI.

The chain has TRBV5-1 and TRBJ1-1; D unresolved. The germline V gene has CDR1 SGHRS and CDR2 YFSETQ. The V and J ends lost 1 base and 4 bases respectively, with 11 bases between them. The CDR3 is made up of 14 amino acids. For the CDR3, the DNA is TGCGCCAGCAGCTTGACTACCTTGGGCACTGAAGCTTTCTTT. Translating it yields CASSLTTLGTEAFF. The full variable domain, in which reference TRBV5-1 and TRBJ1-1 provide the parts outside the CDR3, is KAGVTQTPRYLIKTRGQQVTLSCSPISGHRSVSWYQQTPGQGLQFLFEYFSETQRNKGNFPGRFSGRQFSNSRSEMNVSTLELGDSALYLCASSLTTLGTEAFFGQGTRLTVV.

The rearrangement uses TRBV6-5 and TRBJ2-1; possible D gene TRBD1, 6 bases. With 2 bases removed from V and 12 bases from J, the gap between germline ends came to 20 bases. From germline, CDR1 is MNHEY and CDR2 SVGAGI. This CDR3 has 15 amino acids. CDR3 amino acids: CASSYDLAGLQGQFF. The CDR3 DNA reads TGTGCCAGCAGTTACGACCTAGCAGGCCTACAGGGGCAGTTCTTC.

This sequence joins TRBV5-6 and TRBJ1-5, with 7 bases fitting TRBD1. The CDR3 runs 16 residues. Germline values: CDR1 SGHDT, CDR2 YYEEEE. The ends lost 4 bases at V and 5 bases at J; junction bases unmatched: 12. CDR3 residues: CASSGGRQGLYQPQHF. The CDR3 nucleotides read TGTGCCAGCAGCGGAGGTCGACAGGGCTTATATCAGCCCCAGCATTTT.

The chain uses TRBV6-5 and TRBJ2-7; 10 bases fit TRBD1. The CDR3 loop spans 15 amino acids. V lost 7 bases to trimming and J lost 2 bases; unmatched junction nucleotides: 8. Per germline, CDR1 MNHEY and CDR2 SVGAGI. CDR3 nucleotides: TGTGCCAGCAACACGGCCGGGACAGGGGCCTACGAGCAGTACTTC. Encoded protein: CASNTAGTGAYEQYF.

CDR3: CASSKLGQGEETQYF. The CDR3, as DNA: TGTGCCAGCAGCAAGTTGGGACAGGGGGAAGAGACCCAGTACTTC. The chain employs TRBV21-1 and TRBJ2-5; the DNA was not used to check the table's D call, TRBD1. TRBV21-1 is marked as a pseudogene. The CDR3 contains 15 residues.

The CDR3 DNA follows: TGTGCCAGCAGGGGGACCGGGACAGGAAATCAGCCCCAGCATTTT. Translated, it gives CASRGTGTGNQPQHF. The chain is built from TRBV2 and TRBJ1-5, with 8 bases aligning to TRBD1. The CDR3 totals 15 residues. In germline, CDR1 is SNHLY, CDR2 FYNNEI. Trimming at V came to 6 bases and at J to 4 bases, leaving 8 bases not matched to a gene.

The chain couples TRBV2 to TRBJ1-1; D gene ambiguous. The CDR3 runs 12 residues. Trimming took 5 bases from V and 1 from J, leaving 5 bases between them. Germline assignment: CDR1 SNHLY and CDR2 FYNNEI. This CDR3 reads CASSTRNTEAFF. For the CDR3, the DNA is TGTGCCAGCAGTACCAGGAACACTGAAGCTTTCTTT. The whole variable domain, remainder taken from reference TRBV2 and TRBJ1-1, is EPEVTQTPSHQVTQMGQEVILRCVPISNHLYFYWYRQILGQKVEFLVSFYNNEISEKSEIFDDQFSVERPDGSNFTLKIRSTKLEDSAMYFCASSTRNTEAFFGQGTRLTVV.